The entry below describes one TCR beta chain. Its antigen is still unknown. These data are taken from a study of monozygotic twins with inflammatory bowel disease (dated by TCRdb to about 2019). A note on the overall study: In total, roughly 30 monozygotic twin pairs made up the full study: 19 Danish pairs, all IBD-discordant, plus nine German pairs, of which four were IBD-concordant and five were IBD-discordant. The search for disease-associated traits relied mainly on comparing, within discordant pairs, IBD patients with their genetically identical healthy co-twins. Each individual had, on average, about 151 000 unique TCRalpha sequences and 181 000 unique TCRbeta sequences available for analysis. General study outcomes and caveats: The results gave no support for a single strong signal or clonotype linked to IBD. Because patients received different immunosuppressive treatments, the repertoires may have picked up extra background noise and variability between individuals. IBD patients had lower TCRbeta repertoire diversity, measured by the inverse Simpson index, than their healthy co-twins. The analysis was unable to tell different T cell subtypes apart. Repertoire similarity did not differ between concordant and discordant twins, possibly due to limited statistical power. Compared with healthy twins, IBD patients shared fewer clonotypes with other individuals, and the difference was most pronounced in patients with signs of disease activity.

From each donor, an approximately 2.4 ml peripheral blood sample was drawn into PAXgene tubes and stored at -80 degrees C. Without any T cell sorting, total RNA was extracted from whole blood using the PAXgene blood miRNA kit on an automated QIAcube. Deep TCRalpha and TCRbeta repertoire profiling with unique molecular barcoding was performed on peripheral blood of monozygotic twin pairs concordant or discordant for inflammatory bowel disease. Smoking habits were recorded for all twin pairs, and each individual was classified as a current, former or never smoker. The CDR3 covers 14 residues, taking in both the cysteine and the phenylalanine. The DNA sequence is not available. Looking up the germline V gene yields CDR1 SGHTA and CDR2 FQGNSA. Library construction relied on 5' RACE. Preparation of each TCR library used around 3.5 ug of total RNA. For each sample, cDNA synthesis was carried out in eight separate reactions using SMARTScribe reverse transcriptase. During cDNA synthesis, template switching was used to introduce unique molecular identifiers that contained a 6-nucleotide sample barcode. Amplification of TCRalpha and TCRbeta cDNA involved two nested PCRs of 16 and 9 cycles, and each PCR was followed by bead purification. Before amplification, cDNA was treated with uracil DNA-glycosylase and purified using the QIAquick PCR purification kit. The second PCR added Illumina TruSeq-compatible adapters along with sample-specific barcodes. TapeStation and Qubit were used to check library quality and concentration, and roughly 4.9 ng of each library was pooled. Sequencing of pooled libraries was carried out on an Illumina HiSeq2500 single-index Rapid Run using 2 x 100 bp reads and custom sequencing primers. The source study handled its data this way. MiGEC version 1.2.6 was used for UMI-based consensus assembly to correct PCR and sequencing errors. MiXCR version 2.1.1 was used to carry out V(D)J alignment, clonotype assembly and CDR3 extraction. To normalise gene usage, clonotype sharing and MAIT/NKT TCR abundance, the analysis used the top 1000, 10 000 and 20 000 clonotypes per sample. Diversity was computed as the inverse Simpson index with the vegan R package after downsampling to 27 000 UMIs. Paired Mann-Whitney U tests were applied to discordant twin pairs, with Benjamini-Hochberg correction for multiple testing. Each entry corresponds to one CDR3 protein sequence from reads that TCRdb reprocessed, and DNA is not given. The V and J calls follow TCRdb's processing rather than the paper's. The sample's clone listing holds roughly 120,000 distinct CDR3 sequences. Together, the top ten hold around an eighth of the sample.

The sequencing sample was made of blood. The sequence came from a human donor with ulcerative colitis or Crohn's disease, or a healthy co-twin of an affected twin (not recorded which). This chain is built from TRBV7-2 and TRBJ2-7. The CDR3 protein is CASSYTRGYYEQYF.